The present entry profiles one T cell receptor beta chain with its context. Its antigen remains unknown. This specimen comes from a study of cytomegalovirus exposure and HLA in healthy donors. General study points: Most subjects had HLA-A and HLA-B alleles reportedly predicted accurately by TCR beta sequences. In a later analysis, donors in an Asian-associated ancestry cluster reportedly had fewer N-insertions in productive TCRs than the cohort mean. The study put 150 to 200 TCR beta chains on its list as cytomegalovirus-associated. About 90% or about 30% of the time was how often most TCR beta V segments were productive, according to an earlier analysis.

The PCR made use of 60 Vbeta and 13 Jbeta primers. TCRdb's copy holds only in-frame clones and misses some; the assay was immunoSEQ multiplex PCR. The data contain roughly 160,000 clones, around four fifths of them singletons. With V trimmed by 2 bases and J by 8 bases, 13 bases remained unmatched. Germline V CDR1 and CDR2: MNHNY, SVGAGI (reference sequence). The CDR3 is 16 residues long. The clonotype was recovered from a woman aged 45-65 years in good health and CMV-seropositive. Sequenced: PBMCs. This chain joins TRBV6-6 and TRBJ1-2, with 8 bases identical to TRBD1. CDR3 DNA: TGTGCCAGCAGTTACCAGGGACAGGCGGAACAGACGGGCTACACCTTC. Its translation: CASSYQGQAEQTGYTF.